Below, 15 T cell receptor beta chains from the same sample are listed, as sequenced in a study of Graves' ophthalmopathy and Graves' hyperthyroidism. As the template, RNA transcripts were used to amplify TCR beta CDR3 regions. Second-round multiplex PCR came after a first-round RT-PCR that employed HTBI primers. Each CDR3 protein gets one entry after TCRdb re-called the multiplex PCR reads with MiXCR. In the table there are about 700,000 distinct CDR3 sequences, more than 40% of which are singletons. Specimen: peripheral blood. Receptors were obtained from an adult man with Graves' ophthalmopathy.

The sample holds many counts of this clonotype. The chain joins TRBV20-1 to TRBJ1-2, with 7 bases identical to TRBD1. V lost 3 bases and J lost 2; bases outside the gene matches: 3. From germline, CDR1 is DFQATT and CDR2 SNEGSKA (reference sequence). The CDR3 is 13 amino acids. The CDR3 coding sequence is TGCAGTGCTAGGACAGGGATGAACTATGGCTACACCTTC. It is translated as CSARTGMNYGYTF.

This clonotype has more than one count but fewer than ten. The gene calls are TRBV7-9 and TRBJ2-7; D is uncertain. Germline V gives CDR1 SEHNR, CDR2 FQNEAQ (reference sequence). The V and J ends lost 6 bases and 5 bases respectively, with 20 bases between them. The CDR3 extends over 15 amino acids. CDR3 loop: CASSSAGLTGDEQYF. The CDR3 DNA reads TGTGCCAGCAGTTCAGCAGGCCTCACTGGGGACGAGCAGTACTTC.

The CDR3 here is CASSLQQGDNEKLFF. The CDR3 bases are TGTGCCAGCAGCCTCCAGCAGGGCGATAATGAAAAACTGTTTTTT. This chain links TRBV7-2 with TRBJ1-4, with D possibly matching TRBD1 (5 bases). The V gene lost 5 bases and the J gene lost 4 bases, with 14 bases spanning the gap. Per the germline V gene, CDR1 is SGHTA and CDR2 is FQGNSA. The CDR3 is made up of 15 amino acids.

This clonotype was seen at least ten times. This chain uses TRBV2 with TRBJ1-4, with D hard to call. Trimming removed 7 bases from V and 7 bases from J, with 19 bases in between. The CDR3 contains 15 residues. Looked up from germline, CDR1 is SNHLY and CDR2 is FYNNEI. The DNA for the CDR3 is TGTGCCAGCACACCTTCGACTTCCAAGGGTGAAAAACTGTTTTTT. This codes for CASTPSTSKGEKLFF.

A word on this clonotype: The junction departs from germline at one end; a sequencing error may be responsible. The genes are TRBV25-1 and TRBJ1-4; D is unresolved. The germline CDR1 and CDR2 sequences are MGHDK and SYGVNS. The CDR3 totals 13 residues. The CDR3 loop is CASLTITHEKLFF. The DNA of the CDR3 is TGTGCCAGCTTAACCATAACTCATGAAAAACTGTTTTTT. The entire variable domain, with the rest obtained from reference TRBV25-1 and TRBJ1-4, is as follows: EADIYQTPRYLVIGTGKKITLECSQTMGHDKMYWYQQDPGMELHLIHYSYGVNSTEKGDLSSESTVSRIRTEHFPLTLESARPSHTSQYLCASLTITHEKLFFGSGTQLSVL.

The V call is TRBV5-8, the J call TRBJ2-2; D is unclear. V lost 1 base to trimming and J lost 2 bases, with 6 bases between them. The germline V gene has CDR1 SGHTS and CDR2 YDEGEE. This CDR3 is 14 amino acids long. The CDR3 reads CASSLWLNTGELFF. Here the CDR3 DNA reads TGTGCCAGCAGCTTGTGGCTTAACACCGGGGAGCTGTTTTTT.

Written as DNA, the CDR3 is TGTGCCAGCACAGGGGGCGAGTGGGAGACCCAGTACTTC. This encodes CASTGGEWETQYF. The chain couples TRBV2 to TRBJ2-5, with 8 bases lining up with TRBD1. After removal of 7 bases from V and 5 bases from J, the junction contained 6 bases not matched to a gene. The CDR3 runs 13 residues. Germline CDR1 reads SNHLY; CDR2 reads FYNNEI.

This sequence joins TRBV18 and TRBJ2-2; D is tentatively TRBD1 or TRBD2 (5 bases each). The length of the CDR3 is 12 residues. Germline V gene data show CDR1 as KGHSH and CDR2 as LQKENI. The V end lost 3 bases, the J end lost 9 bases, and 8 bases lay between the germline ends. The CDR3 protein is CASSPPGRELFF. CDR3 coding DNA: TGTGCCAGCTCACCCCCGGGGCGGGAGCTGTTTTTT.

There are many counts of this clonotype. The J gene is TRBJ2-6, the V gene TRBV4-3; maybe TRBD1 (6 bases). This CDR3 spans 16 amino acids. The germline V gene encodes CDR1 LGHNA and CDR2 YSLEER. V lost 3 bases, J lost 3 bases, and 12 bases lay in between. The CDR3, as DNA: TGCGCCAGCAGCCAGTCAGGGGCTGGTGGGGCCAACGTCCTGACTTTC. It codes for CASSQSGAGGANVLTF.

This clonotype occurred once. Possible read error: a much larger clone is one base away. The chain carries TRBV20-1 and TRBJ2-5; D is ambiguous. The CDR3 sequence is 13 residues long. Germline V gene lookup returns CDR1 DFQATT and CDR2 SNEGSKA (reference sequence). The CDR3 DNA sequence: TGCAGTGCTAGTAGGGCAGTGCAAGAGGCCCAGTACTTC. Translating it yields CSASRAVQEAQYF.

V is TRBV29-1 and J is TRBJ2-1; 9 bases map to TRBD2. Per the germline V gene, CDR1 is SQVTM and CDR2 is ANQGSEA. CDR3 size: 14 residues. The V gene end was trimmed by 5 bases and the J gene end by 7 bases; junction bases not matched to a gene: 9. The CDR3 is CSVLRGGRVNEQFF. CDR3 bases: TGCAGCGTTTTAAGGGGCGGGAGGGTAAATGAGCAGTTCTTC.

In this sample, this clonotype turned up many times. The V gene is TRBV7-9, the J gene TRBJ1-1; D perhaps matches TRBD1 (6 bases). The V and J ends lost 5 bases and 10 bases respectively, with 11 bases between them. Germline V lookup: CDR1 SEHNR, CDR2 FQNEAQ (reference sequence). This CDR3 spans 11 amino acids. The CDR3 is CASSTTGRAFF. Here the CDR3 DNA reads TGTGCCAGCAGCACCACAGGGAGAGCTTTCTTT. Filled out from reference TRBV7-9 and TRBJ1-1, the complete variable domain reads DTGVSQNPRHKITKRGQNVTFRCDPISEHNRLYWYRQTLGQGPEFLTYFQNEAQLEKSRLLSDRFSAERPKGSFSTLEIQRTEQGDSAMYLCASSTTGRAFFGQGTRLTVV.

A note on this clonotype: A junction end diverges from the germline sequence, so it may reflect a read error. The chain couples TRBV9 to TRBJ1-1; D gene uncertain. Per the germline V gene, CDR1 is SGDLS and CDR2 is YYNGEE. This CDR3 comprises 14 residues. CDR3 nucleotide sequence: TGTACCAGCAGCGTAGGTCAGATGAACACTGAAGTTTTCTTT. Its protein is CTSSVGQMNTEVFF.

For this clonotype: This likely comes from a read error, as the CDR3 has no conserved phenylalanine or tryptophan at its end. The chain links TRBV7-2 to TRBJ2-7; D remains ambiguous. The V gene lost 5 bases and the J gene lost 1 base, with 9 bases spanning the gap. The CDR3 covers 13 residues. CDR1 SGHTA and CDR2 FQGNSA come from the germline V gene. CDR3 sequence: CASSQDSSYEQYL. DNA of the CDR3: TGTGCCAGCAGCCAAGACTCTTCCTACGAGCAGTACCTC.

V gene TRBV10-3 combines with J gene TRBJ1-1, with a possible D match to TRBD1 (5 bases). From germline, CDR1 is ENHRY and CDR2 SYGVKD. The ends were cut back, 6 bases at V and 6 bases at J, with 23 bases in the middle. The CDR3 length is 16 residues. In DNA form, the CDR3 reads TGTGCCATCAGCGTCGCCGGTAGAGTCGACAGCTCTGAAGCTTTCTTT. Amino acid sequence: CAISVAGRVDSSEAFF.